This T cell receptor (beta chain) originates from a study of early T cells in non-severe SARS-CoV-2 infection. Study as a whole: Sequencing of bulk RNA from unsorted whole blood was done, without chain pairing. Overall study findings and caveats: Lookups in VDJdb leaned toward anti-spike CD8 responses and missed private and CD4 specificities.

Per germline, CDR1 SGHRS and CDR2 YFSETQ. The CDR3 runs to 18 residues. With 2 bases clipped from V and 4 bases from J, the junction kept 12 bases outside the gene matches. One entry per CDR3 protein results from TCRdb running MiXCR on the 5' RACE reads. The repertoire holds about 33,000 distinct CDR3 sequences, with around 4.6% as singletons. As concerns this clonotype: Its specificity is not known.

Input material: whole blood. The receptor's source is an adult who was a healthcare worker with PCR-confirmed SARS-CoV-2 infection or an uninfected control (not recorded which). This sequence joins TRBV5-1 and TRBJ2-1, with 10 nucleotides matching TRBD2. The CDR3 reads CASSFTAVGTSEYNEQFF. The CDR3 DNA reads TGCGCCAGCAGCTTCACCGCAGTTGGGACTAGCGAGTACAATGAGCAGTTCTTC.